Following are 31 T cell receptor beta chains from one sample sequenced in a study of Ad26.COV2.S vaccination and SARS-CoV-2 variants. Treatment in this sample: around 19 received Ad26.COV2.S at low or high dose, single or two shots; roughly five received placebo; per-sample allocation not given. All samples were drawn on day 63, counting from the first vaccine or placebo injection. Measured with immunoSEQ multiplex PCR; TCRdb has only the in-frame clones, and not every one. The table records 300,000 to 400,000 clones, 88% of them present only once. Sequences were derived from peripheral blood, sampled in a trial of Ad26.COV2.S vaccine versus placebo. All receptors come from a person between 18 and 65 years old who received the Ad26.COV2.S COVID-19 vaccine or a placebo.

The chain combines TRBV18 with TRBJ1-2; D perhaps matches TRBD1 (5 bases). The germline V gene has CDR1 KGHSH and CDR2 LQKENI. The CDR3 has 13 amino acids. The V end lost 6 bases, the J end lost 3 bases, and 11 bases lay between the germline ends. The CDR3 region is CASSVQQDYGYTF. CDR3 DNA: TGTGCCAGCTCGGTCCAACAGGACTATGGCTACACCTTC.

The chain uses TRBV12-5 and TRBJ1-6; D might be TRBD1 (5 bases). The V end was cut by 3 bases, the J end by 7 bases, with 13 bases between. The CDR3 runs 15 residues. Germline CDR1 and CDR2: LGHNT and FRNRAP. CDR3 nucleotides: TGTGCTAGTGGTTTAGGGCAGGGTGTAAATTCACCCCTCCACTTT. It translates to CASGLGQGVNSPLHF.

CDR3 sequence (DNA): TGTGCCAGCAGCCCCCGAGGTCCCTACACTGAAGCTTTCTTT. Its protein product is CASSPRGPYTEAFF. The J gene is TRBJ1-1, the V gene TRBV4-2; D remains unclear. Deletions cut 4 bases from V and 3 bases from J, with 12 bases between. Germline CDR1 is LGHNA and CDR2 is YNFKEQ. The CDR3 totals 14 residues.

The rearrangement joins TRBV5-1 to TRBJ1-6; the D is unclear. Per germline, CDR1 SGHRS and CDR2 YFSETQ. Trimming removed 4 bases from V and 7 bases from J, with 9 bases in between. This CDR3 spans 13 amino acids. CDR3 coding DNA: TGCGCCAGCAGCCTTGACGGGAATTCACCCCTCCACTTT. Amino acids: CASSLDGNSPLHF.

The chain employs TRBV7-2 and TRBJ1-1; 9 positions match TRBD1. Looked up from germline, CDR1 is SGHTA and CDR2 is FQGNSA. The CDR3 has 11 amino acids. The J segment lost 11 bases and the V segment lost 6 bases, leaving 4 bases of the junction unmatched. CDR3 DNA: TGTGCCAGCAGACTTACAGGGGGCGCTTTCTTT. Protein: CASRLTGGAFF.

This clone was seen a single time. The V gene is TRBV9, the J gene TRBJ1-5; the match to TRBD1 covers 10 bases. CDR1 is SGDLS, CDR2 YYNGEE, per germline. The V segment lost 3 bases and the J segment 5 bases; nucleotides outside the gene matches: 5. The CDR3 contains 15 residues. CDR3 sequence reads: CASSATGGNYQPQHF. CDR3 DNA sequence: TGTGCCAGCAGCGCGACAGGGGGCAACTATCAGCCCCAGCATTTT.

For the CDR3, the DNA is TGTGCCAGTAGTATCCCAACCCAAGGCGAGCAGTACTTC. Translating it yields CASSIPTQGEQYF. The chain links TRBV19 to TRBJ2-7, with D hard to call. Germline CDR1 LNHDA, CDR2 SQIVND (reference sequence). Trimming cost V 3 bases and J 6 bases, with 12 bases left between them. The CDR3 sequence is 13 residues long. The whole variable domain, remainder taken from reference TRBV19 and TRBJ2-7, is DGGITQSPKYLFRKEGQNVTLSCEQNLNHDAMYWYRQDPGQGLRLIYYSQIVNDFQKGDIAEGYSVSREKKESFPLTVTSAQKNPTAFYLCASSIPTQGEQYFGPGTRLTVT.

The chain recombines TRBV10-3 with TRBJ1-1; the D is unclear. V lost 0 bases to trimming and J lost 1 base, with 6 bases between them. The CDR3 is 14 residues long. Germline lookup yields CDR1 ENHRY and CDR2 SYGVKD. The CDR3 DNA reads as TGTGCCATCAGTGAGTCAACAGCGAACACTGAAGCTTTCTTT. Its translation is CAISESTANTEAFF.

The CDR3 spells CASSPSGQGPNTEAFF. The DNA for the CDR3 is TGTGCCAGCTCACCATCGGGACAGGGACCGAACACTGAAGCTTTCTTT. V and J are TRBV18 and TRBJ1-1; 9 bases map to TRBD1. The CDR3 is 16 residues long. Trimming removed 2 bases from V and 1 base from J; junction bases left unmatched: 5. CDR1 KGHSH and CDR2 LQKENI come from the germline V gene. Drawing the rest from reference TRBV18 and TRBJ1-1, the complete variable domain is NAGVMQNPRHLVRRRGQEARLRCSPMKGHSHVYWYRQLPEEGLKFMVYLQKENIIDESGMPKERFSAEFPKEGPSILRIQQVVRGDSAAYFCASSPSGQGPNTEAFFGQGTRLTVV.

The J gene is TRBJ2-1, the V gene TRBV3-1 (or the pseudogene TRBV3-2); 7 bases are shared with TRBD2. Germline V gene sequence: CDR1 LGHDT, CDR2 YNNKEL (reference sequence). The CDR3 is 16 residues long. V lost 3 bases and J lost 1; bases outside the gene matches: 6. The CDR3 loop is CASSQLASGSYNEQFF. As DNA, the CDR3 is TGTGCCAGCAGCCAGCTGGCTAGCGGTTCCTACAATGAGCAGTTCTTC.

This chain joins TRBV7-9 and TRBJ2-3; D is undetermined. From germline, CDR1 is SEHNR and CDR2 FQNEAQ (reference sequence). The V end lost 1 base, the J end lost 1 base, and 12 bases lay between the germline ends. The CDR3 has 16 residues. The CDR3 nucleotides are TGTGCCAGCAGCTTAGTCGGCCTCTTGGGCACAGATACGCAGTATTTT. Protein product: CASSLVGLLGTDTQYF. Complete variable domain (other parts from reference TRBV7-9 and TRBJ2-3): DTGVSQNPRHKITKRGQNVTFRCDPISEHNRLYWYRQTLGQGPEFLTYFQNEAQLEKSRLLSDRFSAERPKGSFSTLEIQRTEQGDSAMYLCASSLVGLLGTDTQYFGPGTRLTVL.

This clone was seen a single time. The chain carries TRBV5-1 and TRBJ2-3; 8 bases match TRBD1. Per germline, CDR1 SGHRS and CDR2 YFSETQ. The junction had 4 bases not matched to a gene; V was cut back by 7 bases and J by 0 bases. The CDR3 has 14 amino acids. Written as DNA, the CDR3 is TGCGCCAGCGTTCGGGACAGGAGCACAGATACGCAGTATTTT. It translates to CASVRDRSTDTQYF.

This clone has just one count. V usage is TRBV15 and J usage is TRBJ2-7; 7 positions agree with TRBD1. CDR1 and CDR2 (germline): LNHNV, YYDKDF (reference sequence). This CDR3 is 14 amino acids long. Trimming removed 2 bases from V and 1 base from J; junction bases left unmatched: 2. CDR3 residues: CATSRSGQSYEQYF. The CDR3 coding sequence is TGTGCCACCAGCAGATCGGGACAGTCCTACGAGCAGTACTTC.

This clone has just one count. The rearrangement links TRBV18 to TRBJ1-5; D unclear. V lost 5 bases, J lost 4 bases, and 15 bases lay in between. The length of the CDR3 is 15 residues. Germline values: CDR1 KGHSH, CDR2 LQKENI. CDR3 DNA sequence: TGTGCCAGCTCATCTTCCGGGAATATTAATCAGCCCCAGCATTTT. The encoded protein is CASSSSGNINQPQHF.

The chain couples TRBV7-3 to TRBJ2-2; 11 bases align to TRBD2. Losses at the gene ends were 5 bases for V and 0 bases for J; bases not matched to a gene: 11. This CDR3 is 19 amino acids long. Germline CDR1 reads SGHTA; CDR2 reads FQGTGA. CDR3 sequence: CASSLRVAGGFPNTGELFF. CDR3 sequence (DNA): TGTGCCAGCAGCCTCAGGGTAGCGGGAGGGTTCCCGAACACCGGGGAGCTGTTTTTT.

The chain joins TRBV10-3 to TRBJ2-3, with 8 nucleotides matching TRBD2. Trimming took 10 bases from V and 3 from J; bases not matched to a gene: 12. The CDR3 spans 15 residues. Germline CDR1 and CDR2: ENHRY and SYGVKD. The CDR3 protein is CATLPTSEKTDTQYF. In DNA form, the CDR3 reads TGTGCCACGCTACCGACTAGCGAAAAAACAGATACGCAGTATTTT.

This rearrangement joins TRBV12-3 or TRBV12-4 to TRBJ2-5; a weak D match, TRBD1 (5 bases). Trimming took 8 bases from V and 3 from J, leaving 7 bases between them. This CDR3 has 11 residues. As DNA, the CDR3 is TGTGCCAGCTTACAGGAAGAGACCCAGTACTTC. This sequence encodes CASLQEETQYF.

This chain uses TRBV4-1 with TRBJ2-5; a possible D gene is TRBD2 (6 bases). V dropped 0 bases and J dropped 2 bases, with 13 bases sitting between them. The CDR3 extends over 16 amino acids. Germline V gives CDR1 MGHRA, CDR2 YSYEKL. The CDR3 here is CASSQEGGRLQETQYF. In DNA, the CDR3 is TGCGCCAGCAGCCAAGAGGGAGGACGACTACAAGAGACCCAGTACTTC.

This chain connects TRBV7-8 to TRBJ1-2; D not resolved. Germline CDR1 and CDR2: SGHVS and FQNEAQ. Between the trimmed V and J ends, which lost 5 bases and 7 bases, there was a span of 8 bases. The CDR3 is 11 amino acids. This chain's CDR3 is CASSPGSGYTF. CDR3 sequence (DNA): TGTGCCAGCAGCCCCGGTAGTGGCTACACCTTC.

The chain joins TRBV5-8 to TRBJ1-3; D unclear. Germline V CDR1 and CDR2: SGHTS, YDEGEE. The CDR3 runs 15 residues. With 4 bases removed from V and 2 bases from J, the gap between germline ends came to 13 bases. The CDR3 spells CASSLRTPPGNTIYF. CDR3 DNA: TGTGCCAGCAGCCTTCGGACTCCTCCTGGAAACACCATATATTTT.

The rearrangement uses TRBV4-3 and TRBJ2-7, with no clear D. Per the germline V gene, CDR1 is LGHNA and CDR2 is YSLEER. Trimming removed 3 bases at V and 2 bases at J, with 14 bases between. This CDR3 has 15 amino acids. The CDR3 DNA reads TGCGCCAGCAGCCATAGCACGACAAACACCTACGAGCAGTACTTC. It is translated as CASSHSTTNTYEQYF.

On this clone: Distinct nucleotide sequences in the sample also encode this CDR3. This sequence joins TRBV29-1 and TRBJ2-7; TRBD1 matches 7 bases. Losses at the gene ends were 4 bases for V and 0 bases for J; bases not matched to a gene: 6. The length of the CDR3 is 14 residues. The germline V gene has CDR1 SQVTM and CDR2 ANQGSEA. CDR3 protein: CSVVRTGSSYEQYF. The CDR3 DNA is TGCAGCGTTGTTAGGACAGGAAGCTCCTACGAGCAGTACTTC.

The chain recombines TRBV7-9 with TRBJ1-2; D is perhaps TRBD1 (6 bases). V was shortened by 5 bases and J by 4 bases, with 20 bases between the two germline ends. CDR1 is SEHNR, CDR2 FQNEAQ, per germline (reference sequence). CDR3 length: 16 amino acids. CDR3 residues: CASSEGVDMILYGYTF. CDR3 sequence (DNA): TGTGCCAGCAGCGAGGGGGTTGACATGATACTCTATGGCTACACCTTC.

This clone showed up just once. The chain employs TRBV18 and TRBJ2-7, with D unresolved. This CDR3 contains 14 residues. The V gene's germline CDR1 is KGHSH and CDR2 LQKENI. The ends were cut back, 0 bases at V and 4 bases at J, with 10 bases in the middle. The CDR3 region has the DNA TGTGCCAGCTCACCACCGAGCTACCAATACGAGCAGTACTTC. Translation: CASSPPSYQYEQYF.

This clone was seen once. The chain combines TRBV6-2 or TRBV6-3 with TRBJ1-6; D uncertain. V was cut by 6 bases and J by 7 bases, with 10 bases left in between. The CDR3 sequence is 13 residues long. Per the germline V gene, CDR1 is MNHEY and CDR2 is SVGEGT. The CDR3 DNA follows: TGTGCCAGCAGCCCTTTGGAAAATTCACCCCTCCACTTT. It translates to CASSPLENSPLHF.

The V gene is TRBV14, the J gene TRBJ2-7, with TRBD1 as a possible D gene (6 bases). This CDR3 is 13 amino acids long. Germline V gene lookup returns CDR1 SGHDN and CDR2 FVKESK. With 4 bases removed from V and 0 bases from J, the gap between germline ends came to 7 bases. DNA of the CDR3: TGTGCCAGCAGCCGGACAGCCTCCTACGAGCAGTACTTC. This sequence encodes CASSRTASYEQYF.

This chain links TRBV4-3 with TRBJ2-1; TRBD2 matches 11 bases. This CDR3 is 16 amino acids long. V shed 1 base, J shed 8 bases, and the junction held 7 bases outside the gene matches. Germline V gene data show CDR1 as LGHNA and CDR2 as YSLEER. The CDR3 loop is CASSQAVAGGLDEQFF. In DNA, the CDR3 is TGCGCCAGCAGCCAAGCGGTAGCGGGGGGGCTGGATGAGCAGTTCTTC.

This chain links TRBV7-2 with TRBJ2-3, with D maybe TRBD2 (5 bases). V was shortened by 2 bases and J by 5 bases, with 20 bases between the two germline ends. Germline V lookup: CDR1 SGHTA, CDR2 FQGNSA. CDR3 length: 17 residues. The CDR3 DNA is TGTGCCAGCAGCTTAAGAAGCGGCCGAACCTTACAAGATACGCAGTATTTT. Protein product: CASSLRSGRTLQDTQYF. Filled out from reference TRBV7-2 and TRBJ2-3, the complete variable domain reads GAGVSQSPSNKVTEKGKDVELRCDPISGHTALYWYRQSLGQGLEFLIYFQGNSAPDKSGLPSDRFSAERTGGSVSTLTIQRTQQEDSAVYLCASSLRSGRTLQDTQYFGPGTRLTVL.

The chain links TRBV7-9 to TRBJ2-2, with 15 bases identical to TRBD2. Germline V CDR1 and CDR2: SEHNR, FQNEAQ (reference sequence). J lost 7 bases, V lost 5 bases, and 8 bases had no gene match. There are 17 residues in the CDR3. In DNA form, the CDR3 reads TGTGCCAGCAGCCCCTGGACTAGCGGGAGGGGTGTCGGGGAGCTGTTTTTT. Translating it yields CASSPWTSGRGVGELFF.

The genes are TRBV3-1 (or the pseudogene TRBV3-2) and TRBJ1-2; D not resolved. The CDR3 has 12 residues. In germline, CDR1 is LGHDT, CDR2 YNNKEL (reference sequence). V lost 1 base and J lost 6, with 6 bases in between. The CDR3 nucleotides read TGTGCCAGCAGCCAAGTACAGAATGGCTACACCTTC. Amino acid sequence: CASSQVQNGYTF.

V is TRBV9 and J is TRBJ2-3; TRBD2 matches at 8 bases. The V and J ends lost 0 bases and 2 bases, in that order; junction bases with no gene match: 2. CDR1 is SGDLS, CDR2 YYNGEE, per germline. This CDR3 is built from 15 residues. The CDR3 DNA is TGTGCCAGCAGCGTAGCGGGGGGGACCACAGATACGCAGTATTTT. Its protein is CASSVAGGTTDTQYF.